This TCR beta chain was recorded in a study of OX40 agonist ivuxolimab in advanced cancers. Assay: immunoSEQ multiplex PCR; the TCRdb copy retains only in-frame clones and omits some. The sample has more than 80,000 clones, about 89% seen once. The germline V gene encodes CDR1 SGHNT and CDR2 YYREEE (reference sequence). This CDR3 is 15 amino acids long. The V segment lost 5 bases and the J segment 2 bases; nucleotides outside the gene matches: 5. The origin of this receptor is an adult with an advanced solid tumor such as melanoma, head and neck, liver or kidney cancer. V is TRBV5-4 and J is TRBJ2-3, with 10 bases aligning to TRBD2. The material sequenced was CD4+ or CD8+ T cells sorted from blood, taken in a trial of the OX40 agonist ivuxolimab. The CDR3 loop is CASRSGLADTDTQYF. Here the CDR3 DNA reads TGTGCCAGCAGAAGCGGACTAGCGGACACAGATACGCAGTATTTT.